This TCR beta chain appears in the sequencing data of a study of blood T cell repertoires in COVID-19. Sequencing used immunoSEQ multiplex PCR; TCRdb keeps in-frame clones, though not all of them. The sample lists hundreds of thousands of clones, roughly nine tenths occurring once. V dropped 3 bases and J dropped 7; count of bases not matched to a gene: 6. The V gene's germline CDR1 is ENHRY and CDR2 SYGVKD. This CDR3 is built from 15 residues. The genes are TRBV10-3 and TRBJ1-6; the match to TRBD1 covers 7 bases. Sequences were obtained from peripheral blood. The sequence came from a man aged 40-55 years with acute or convalescent COVID-19. Here the CDR3 reads CAISDPGTENSPLHF. CDR3 bases: TGTGCCATCAGTGATCCTGGGACAGAGAATTCACCCCTCCACTTT.